These T cell receptor beta chains were read from a single sample in a study of T cell responses to AZD1222 COVID-19 vaccine. Using immunoSEQ multiplex PCR, the repertoire was profiled, and TCRdb retains in-frame clones only, with some absent. The sample has about 210,000 clones; around 94% are singletons. Material: peripheral blood, obtained 28 days after the second dose of the MenACWY control vaccine. The receptors originated from an adult who received the MenACWY meningococcal vaccine as a control. The CDR3 runs from the conserved cysteine through the conserved F or W. A D gene is named only where the DNA matches it firmly. Clone size appears in some rows only: once, few, many, or a class for an expanded clone.

>TRBD2|TRBJ2-7|-|TRBV6-5
CASSYSGEGPYEQYF
TGTGCCAGCAGTTACTCAGGGGAGGGCCCCTACGAGCAGTACTTC
>-|TRBJ1-4|-|TRBV7-6
CASSMGTGNDEKLFF
TGTGCCAGCAGCATGGGAACAGGGAACGATGAAAAACTGTTTTTT
>-|TRBJ2-7|-|TRBV18
CASSPLGTLSYEQYF
TGTGCCAGCTCACCACTGGGGACTCTATCCTACGAGCAGTACTTC
>TRBD1|TRBJ2-7|-|TRBV7-9
CASSPGTGIFEQYF
TGTGCCAGCAGCCCAGGGACAGGGATCTTCGAGCAGTACTTC
>-|TRBJ1-6|-|TRBV4-2
CASSQEYNSPLHF
TGTGCCAGCAGCCAAGAATATAATTCACCCCTCCACTTT
>TRBD2|TRBJ2-5|once|TRBV2
CASSVSVAGYQETQYF
TGTGCCAGCAGTGTTTCAGTAGCGGGGTACCAAGAGACCCAGTACTTC
>TRBD1|TRBJ2-2|-|TRBV5-4
CASSSGGHTGELFF
TGTGCCAGCAGCTCAGGGGGTCACACCGGGGAGCTGTTTTTT
>-|TRBJ1-6|-|TRBV29-1
CSVWTPGHNSPLHF
TGCAGCGTGTGGACTCCTGGCCACAATTCACCCCTCCACTTT
>-|TRBJ1-4|-|TRBV28
CASSPREGGREKLFF
TGTGCCAGCAGTCCACGAGAGGGCGGGCGTGAAAAACTGTTTTTT
>TRBD1|TRBJ1-3|-|TRBV27
CASRQTGGVFGNTIYF
TGTGCCAGCCGCCAGACAGGGGGCGTCTTTGGAAACACCATATATTTT
>-|TRBJ1-1|-|TRBV5-4
CASSAVGGNTEAFF
TGTGCCAGCAGCGCGGTAGGGGGGAACACTGAAGCTTTCTTT
>-|TRBJ1-5|-|TRBV28
CASSSGQGGPQHF
TGTGCCAGCAGTTCAGGCCAAGGTGGGCCCCAGCATTTT
>TRBD2|TRBJ2-3|-|TRBV29-1
CSVEPSGSRTDTQYF
TGCAGCGTTGAACCCAGCGGGAGTCGGACAGATACGCAGTATTTT
>-|TRBJ2-7|-|TRBV18
CASSPKALESSYEQYF
TGTGCCAGCTCACCTAAAGCGCTAGAAAGCTCCTACGAGCAGTACTTC
>TRBD1|TRBJ1-5|-|TRBV3-1/TRBV3-2
CASSQGDSRLPQHF
TGTGCCAGCAGCCAGGGGGACAGCCGATTGCCCCAGCATTTT
>TRBD2|TRBJ2-1|once|TRBV27
CASTGTIYNEQFF
TGTGCCAGCACCGGGACTATATACAATGAGCAGTTCTTC
>-|TRBJ2-2|-|TRBV6-1
CASSEAGTHTGELFF
TGTGCCAGCAGTGAAGCCGGGACTCACACCGGGGAGCTGTTTTTT
>-|TRBJ2-3|-|TRBV19
CASRRGTSTDTQYF
TGTGCCAGTAGAAGAGGAACTAGCACAGATACGCAGTATTTT
>TRBD2|TRBJ2-1|-|TRBV5-1
CASSSERGASDEQFF
TGCGCCAGCAGCTCGGAGCGGGGGGCTTCGGATGAGCAGTTCTTC
>TRBD1|TRBJ1-6|many|TRBV28
CASISQGSYNSPLHF
TGTGCCAGCATTTCACAGGGGTCCTATAATTCACCCCTCCACTTT
>-|TRBJ2-7|-|TRBV12-3/TRBV12-4
CASSLTAHEQYF
TGTGCCAGCAGTTTAACAGCTCACGAGCAGTACTTC
>-|TRBJ1-2|-|TRBV24-1
CATGDSYGYTF
TGTGCCACTGGGGATAGCTATGGCTACACCTTC
>-|TRBJ1-1|-|TRBV10-3
CAISESGGVTEAFF
TGTGCCATCAGTGAGAGTGGAGGAGTCACTGAAGCTTTCTTT
>-|TRBJ1-6|-|TRBV27
CASSLGGYNSPLHF
TGTGCCAGCAGTTTGGGGGGATATAATTCACCCCTCCACTTT
>TRBD1|TRBJ2-1|-|TRBV28
CASRLRQGARSYNEQFF
TGTGCCAGCAGACTCCGACAGGGGGCGAGGTCCTACAATGAGCAGTTCTTC
>TRBD1|TRBJ1-2|-|TRBV24-1
CATSDDRGLGYGYTF
TGTGCCACCAGTGATGATAGGGGGCTCGGCTATGGCTACACCTTC
>-|TRBJ1-3|-|TRBV12-3/TRBV12-4
CASSFYNENTIYF
TGTGCCAGCAGTTTCTACAACGAGAACACCATATATTTT
>TRBD1|TRBJ2-2|-|TRBV28
CASSLGGANTGELFF
TGTGCCAGCAGCCTAGGGGGCGCGAACACCGGGGAGCTGTTTTTT
>-|TRBJ1-1|-|TRBV21-1
CASSNPEPRHTEAFF
TGTGCCAGCTCAAACCCGGAGCCGAGGCACACTGAAGCTTTCTTT
>-|TRBJ1-2|-|TRBV3-1/TRBV3-2
CASSLGAGNNYGYTF
TGTGCCAGCAGTCTTGGGGCAGGCAACAACTATGGCTACACCTTC
>-|TRBJ1-1|-|TRBV28
CASSSHTMNTEAFF
TGTGCCAGCAGCTCCCACACCATGAACACTGAAGCTTTCTTT
>TRBD2|TRBJ2-3|-|TRBV28
CASSFRGGDTQYF
TGTGCCAGCAGTTTTCGGGGGGGGGATACGCAGTATTTT
>-|TRBJ2-3|-|TRBV9
CASSVEGGTTDTQYF
TGTGCCAGCAGCGTAGAGGGCGGGACTACAGATACGCAGTATTTT
>TRBD1|TRBJ1-4|-|TRBV7-8
CASSLVDRGALNEKLFF
TGTGCCAGCAGCTTAGTAGACAGGGGGGCACTCAATGAAAAACTGTTTTTT
>-|TRBJ1-4|-|TRBV7-9
CASSLEGGNEKLFF
TGTGCCAGCAGCTTAGAGGGAGGAAATGAAAAACTGTTTTTT
>TRBD2|TRBJ2-7|-|TRBV27
CASSPSSGPVYYEQYF
TGTGCCAGCAGTCCATCTAGCGGGCCGGTTTATTACGAGCAGTACTTC
>-|TRBJ1-5|-|TRBV12-3/TRBV12-4
CASSLGKPQHF
TGTGCCAGCAGTTTGGGGAAGCCCCAGCATTTT
>-|TRBJ2-6|-|TRBV30
CAWSGGSGANVLTF
TGTGCCTGGAGTGGAGGGTCTGGGGCCAACGTCCTGACTTTC
>TRBD2|TRBJ2-1|-|TRBV30
CAWISGSRYNEQFF
TGTGCCTGGATAAGCGGGAGTAGGTACAATGAGCAGTTCTTC
>-|TRBJ1-2|-|TRBV28
CASTKWAKANYGYTF
TGTGCCAGCACCAAATGGGCAAAAGCTAACTATGGCTACACCTTC
>TRBD2|TRBJ2-7|-|TRBV9
CASSLATGTSAAEQYF
TGTGCCAGCAGCCTCGCGACCGGGACTAGCGCTGCCGAGCAGTACTTC
>-|TRBJ2-4|-|TRBV28
CASSTPGATSKPYF
TGTGCCAGCAGTACGCCCGGGGCAACCTCTAAACCGTACTTC
>-|TRBJ2-3|few|TRBV9
CASSVKEERGDTQYF
TGTGCCAGCAGCGTAAAGGAAGAAAGAGGAGATACGCAGTATTTT
>-|TRBJ2-7|-|TRBV2
CASSEAPSGYEQYF
TGTGCCAGCAGTGAAGCCCCCTCCGGGTACGAGCAGTACTTC
>TRBD1|TRBJ2-7|-|TRBV6-6
CASSYSGAGGTYEQYF
TGTGCCAGCAGTTACTCTGGAGCAGGGGGTACTTACGAGCAGTACTTC
>-|TRBJ2-7|-|TRBV19
CASSIKEGEGSYEQYF
TGTGCCAGTAGTATAAAAGAGGGAGAAGGCTCCTACGAGCAGTACTTC
>TRBD1|TRBJ2-7|-|TRBV5-1
CASSQPGQGAREQYF
TGCGCCAGCAGCCAGCCGGGACAGGGAGCCAGGGAGCAGTACTTC
>-|TRBJ2-7|-|TRBV18
CASSPRQHPYEQYF
TGTGCCAGCTCACCGAGACAGCACCCCTACGAGCAGTACTTC
>TRBD2|TRBJ2-3|once|TRBV11-2
CASSLWGGTDTQYF
TGTGCCAGCAGCTTATGGGGAGGGACAGATACGCAGTATTTT
>-|TRBJ1-6|-|TRBV25-1
CASSRKGSPLHF
TGTGCCAGCAGTAGAAAGGGGTCACCCCTCCACTTT
>TRBD2|TRBJ2-5|-|TRBV7-2
CASSWVGSYGTTQETQYF
TGTGCCAGCAGCTGGGTAGGGTCTTATGGGACTACCCAAGAGACCCAGTACTTC
>TRBD1|TRBJ2-6|-|TRBV4-2
CASSQLGQGRANVLTF
TGTGCCAGCAGCCAACTGGGACAGGGAAGGGCCAACGTCCTGACTTTC
>TRBD1|TRBJ1-4|-|TRBV30
CAWSGTGNEKLFF
TGTGCCTGGTCCGGGACAGGGAATGAAAAACTGTTTTTT
>TRBD1|TRBJ1-2|-|TRBV18
CASSPPRGRVSF
TGTGCCAGCTCACCTCCCAGGGGGCGCGTGTCCTTC
>TRBD1|TRBJ1-2|few|TRBV20-1
CSASQTGRYGYTF
TGCAGTGCTAGTCAGACAGGGCGCTATGGCTACACCTTC
>-|TRBJ1-4|-|TRBV11-2
CASSLHASSHQKLFF
TGTGCCAGCAGCTTACACGCATCAAGTCATCAAAAACTGTTTTTT
>TRBD1|TRBJ2-7|-|TRBV7-9
CASSLLGQGAYEQYF
TGTGCCAGCAGCTTATTGGGACAGGGGGCTTACGAGCAGTACTTC
>TRBD1|TRBJ1-6|once|TRBV28
CASSWTGQNNSPLHF
TGTGCCAGCAGTTGGACAGGGCAGAATAATTCACCCCTCCACTTT